This record looks at one T cell receptor (beta chain) sequence and its context. Its cognate antigen is unknown. This record belongs to a study of cytomegalovirus exposure and HLA in healthy donors. Study-level results: In vitro, three CMV-associated chains proved specific for CMV antigens. The authors later found TCR association rates varying by HLA locus, with DRB1 most and HLA-C fewest.

PCR was performed using 60 Vbeta and 13 Jbeta primers. The data were produced by immunoSEQ multiplex PCR, yet TCRdb's version contains in-frame clones alone and is incomplete. The repertoire consists of some 250,000 clones, with over 70% occurring once and the leading ten covering approximately 8.4%. With V trimmed by 2 bases and J by 6 bases, 5 bases remained unmatched. Germline V gene lookup returns CDR1 GTSNPN and CDR2 SVGIG (reference sequence). This CDR3 is built from 13 residues. The TCR originated in a woman in her fifties or sixties in good health and CMV-seropositive. The J gene is TRBJ2-3, the V gene TRBV30; TRBD1 agrees at 7 bases. The source material was PBMCs. The CDR3 coding sequence is TGTGCCTGGAGTCGACAGGGTTGGGATACGCAGTATTTT. Protein product: CAWSRQGWDTQYF.